A single T cell receptor (beta chain) is shown here with its context. One end of the junction does not line up with germline, which may come from a read error. This sample was taken from a study of blood T cell repertoires in COVID-19. Overall study: From the United States, Italy and Spain came samples of acute and convalescent COVID-19. Sources were T cells, B-cell-depleted T cells, or PBMCs; the material itself was cDNA or gDNA.

Per the original methods: How many nucleated cells were present was estimated from reference gene primer amplification. Data came from immunoSEQ multiplex PCR; TCRdb stores just in-frame clones and leaves some out. V and J calls and clone size are copied from that table; D and trimming were computed from the DNA. The table lists about 110,000 clones, approximately 90% of them singletons, with less than 3.5% in the top ten. Sequenced sample: peripheral blood. The source of this sequence is a woman in her forties or fifties with acute or convalescent COVID-19.

CDR3 region: CVSSFPSLGLSSGGRDEQYF. The CDR3 coding sequence is TGTGTCAGCAGTTTCCCGTCCCTGGGTCTGAGTTCGGGTGGCAGAGACGAGCAGTACTTC. This chain links TRBV28 with TRBJ2-7; D is ambiguous. Germline V CDR1 and CDR2: MDHEN, SYDVKM. The CDR3 contains 20 residues.